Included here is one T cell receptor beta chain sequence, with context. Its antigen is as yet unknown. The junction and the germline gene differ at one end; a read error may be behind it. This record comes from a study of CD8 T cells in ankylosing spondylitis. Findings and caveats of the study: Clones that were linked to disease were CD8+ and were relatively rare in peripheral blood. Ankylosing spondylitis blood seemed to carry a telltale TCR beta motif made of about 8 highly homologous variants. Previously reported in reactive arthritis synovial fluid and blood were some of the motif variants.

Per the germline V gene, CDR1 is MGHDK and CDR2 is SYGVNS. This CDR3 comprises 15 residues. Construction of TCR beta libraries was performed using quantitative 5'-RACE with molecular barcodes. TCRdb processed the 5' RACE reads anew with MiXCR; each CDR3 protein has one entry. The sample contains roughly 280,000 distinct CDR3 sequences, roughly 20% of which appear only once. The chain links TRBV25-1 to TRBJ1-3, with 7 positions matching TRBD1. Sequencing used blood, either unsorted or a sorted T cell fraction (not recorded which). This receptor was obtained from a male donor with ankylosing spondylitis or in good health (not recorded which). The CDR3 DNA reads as TGTGTCAGCAGTGAACCCGGGACAGTTGGAAACACCATATATTTT. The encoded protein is CVSSEPGTVGNTIYF.